The following is a T cell receptor beta chain sequence with its context. Adult donors, all healthy and HIV-negative, had no recent acute infections or vaccinations. The sample is drawn from a study of shared clonotypes between healthy human individuals. Study at large: There were three CD4 naive, three CD4 memory, two CD8 naive and one CD8 memory plates per donor.

The protocol was immunoSEQ multiplex PCR, while the TCRdb copy is restricted to in-frame clones and leaves out a portion. The sample lists more than 2 million clones, about 94% occurring once. The CDR3 spans 15 residues. Germline trimming cut 6 bases from V and 5 bases from J; bases unmatched to any gene: 6. CDR1 is SGHRS, CDR2 YFSETQ, per germline. The TCR comes from a man aged 18 to 30 in good health. V and J are TRBV5-1 and TRBJ1-6; 9 nucleotides line up with TRBD1. Sequencing was performed on naive CD4+ T cells sorted from blood. Sample subset: CD45RA+ positively selected. CDR3 sequence (DNA): TGCGCCAGCAACCCCGGGACAGGGAATAATTCACCCCTCCACTTT. Its protein is CASNPGTGNNSPLHF. The full variable domain, in which reference TRBV5-1 and TRBJ1-6 provide the parts outside the CDR3, is KAGVTQTPRYLIKTRGQQVTLSCSPISGHRSVSWYQQTPGQGLQFLFEYFSETQRNKGNFPGRFSGRQFSNSRSEMNVSTLELGDSALYLCASNPGTGNNSPLHFGNGTRLTVT.